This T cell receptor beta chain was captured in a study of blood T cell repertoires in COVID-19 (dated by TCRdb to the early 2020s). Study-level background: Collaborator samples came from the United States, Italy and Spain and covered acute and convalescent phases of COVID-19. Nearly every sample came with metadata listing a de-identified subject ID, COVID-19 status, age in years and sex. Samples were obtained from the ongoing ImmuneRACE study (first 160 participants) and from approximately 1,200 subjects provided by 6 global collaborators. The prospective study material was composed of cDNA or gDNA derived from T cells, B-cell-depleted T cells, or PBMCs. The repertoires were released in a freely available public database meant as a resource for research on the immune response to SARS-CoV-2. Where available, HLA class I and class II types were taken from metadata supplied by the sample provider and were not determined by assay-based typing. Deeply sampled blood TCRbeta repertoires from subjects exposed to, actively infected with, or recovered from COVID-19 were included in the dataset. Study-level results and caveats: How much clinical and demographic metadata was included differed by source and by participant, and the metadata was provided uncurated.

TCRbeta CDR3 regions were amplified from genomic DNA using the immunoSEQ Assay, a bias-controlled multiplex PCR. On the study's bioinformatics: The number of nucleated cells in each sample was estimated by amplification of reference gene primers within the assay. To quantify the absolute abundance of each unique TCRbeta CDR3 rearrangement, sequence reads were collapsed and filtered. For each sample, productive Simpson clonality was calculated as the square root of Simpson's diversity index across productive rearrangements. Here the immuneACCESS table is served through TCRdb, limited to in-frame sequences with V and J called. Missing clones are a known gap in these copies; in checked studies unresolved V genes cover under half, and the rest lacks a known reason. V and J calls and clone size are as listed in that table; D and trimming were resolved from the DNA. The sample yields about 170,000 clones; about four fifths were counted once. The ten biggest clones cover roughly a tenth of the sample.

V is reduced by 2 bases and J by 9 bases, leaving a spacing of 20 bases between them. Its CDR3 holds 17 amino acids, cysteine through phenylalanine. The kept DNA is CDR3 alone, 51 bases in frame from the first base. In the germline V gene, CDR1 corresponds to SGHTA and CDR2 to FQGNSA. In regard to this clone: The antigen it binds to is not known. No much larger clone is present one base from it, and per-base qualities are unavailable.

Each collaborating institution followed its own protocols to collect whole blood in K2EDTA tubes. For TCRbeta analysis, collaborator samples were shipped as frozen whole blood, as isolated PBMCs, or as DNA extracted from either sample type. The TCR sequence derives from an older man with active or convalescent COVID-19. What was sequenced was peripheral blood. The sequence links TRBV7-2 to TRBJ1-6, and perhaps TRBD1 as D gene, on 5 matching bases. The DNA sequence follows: TGTGCCAGCAGCTTAAGGCGGTCAACGGGGGAAGGTTCACCCCTCCACTTT. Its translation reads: CASSLRRSTGEGSPLHF.